This T cell receptor (beta chain) was identified in a study of T cells in localized non-small cell lung cancer. The study's findings and limits: Density of T cells in blood, when higher, went with longer overall survival. Tumor showed lower T cell clonality than uninvolved adjacent lung, where it was highest. Detection in adjacent lung was observed for a median approximately 53 of the top 100 tumor clones. As only one tumor region underwent sequencing, heterogeneity remains possible.

CDR3 length: 18 amino acids. The junction had 9 bases not matched to a gene; V was cut back by 2 bases and J by 0 bases. Germline-derived CDR1 and CDR2 are MNHEY and SMNVEV (reference sequence). Sequencing was performed with immunoSEQ multiplex PCR; in TCRdb, only in-frame clones are kept and a portion is missing. The sample shows approximately 12,000 clones, around four fifths of them seen only once. This clone was found once. No antigen is known for it. The sequences come from peripheral blood, collected before any cancer treatment. The sequence was collected from a male donor aged 60 or over with stage I lung adenocarcinoma. The chain recombines TRBV27 with TRBJ2-7; 11 bases fit TRBD2. The CDR3 DNA follows: TGTGCCAGCAGTTTAACTAGCGGGAGAGGGAAGAGCTCCTACGAGCAGTACTTC. Translating gives CASSLTSGRGKSSYEQYF.